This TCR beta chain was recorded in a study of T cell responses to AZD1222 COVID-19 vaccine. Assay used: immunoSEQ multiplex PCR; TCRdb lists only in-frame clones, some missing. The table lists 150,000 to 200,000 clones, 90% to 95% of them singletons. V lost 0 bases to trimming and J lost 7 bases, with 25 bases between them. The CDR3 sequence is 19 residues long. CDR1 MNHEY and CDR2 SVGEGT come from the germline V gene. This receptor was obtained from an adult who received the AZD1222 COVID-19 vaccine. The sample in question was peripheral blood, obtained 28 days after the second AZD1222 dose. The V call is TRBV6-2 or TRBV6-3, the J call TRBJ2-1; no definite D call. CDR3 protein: CASSYSRTGLINLENEQFF. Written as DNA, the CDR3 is TGTGCCAGCAGTTACTCGAGGACCGGTCTGATCAACCTGGAGAATGAGCAGTTCTTC.